The next 11 T cell receptor beta chains were all read from a single sample in a study of T cells in localized non-small cell lung cancer. Assay: immunoSEQ multiplex PCR; the TCRdb copy retains only in-frame clones and omits some. Among around 130,000 clones, 70% to 90% were seen once, and the ten largest hold about 1.5%. Source: peripheral blood, taken before any cancer treatment. The receptor source for this set is a female donor of 60 years or more with stage I lung adenocarcinoma.

A note on this clone: In the same sample, other DNA sequences code for this CDR3. The rearrangement uses TRBV28 and TRBJ2-1; TRBD1 might be the D (5 bases). Germline V gives CDR1 MDHEN, CDR2 SYDVKM. CDR3 size: 15 residues. The V end lost 5 bases, the J end lost 5 bases, and 16 bases lay between the germline ends. The DNA for the CDR3 is TGTGCCAGCAGTCTACCGCCCATGGGGCACAATGAGCAGTTCTTC. As protein: CASSLPPMGHNEQFF.

J is TRBJ2-4 and V is TRBV9, with unresolved D. V dropped 4 bases and J dropped 8 bases, with 19 bases sitting between them. CDR1 is SGDLS and CDR2 is YYNGEE in the germline V gene. This CDR3 has 15 amino acids. The CDR3 DNA follows: TGTGCCAGCAGCCCTCAGGTTATAGTGAGTGACATTCAGTACTTC. This gives the protein CASSPQVIVSDIQYF.

This chain joins TRBV10-3 and TRBJ1-1; a possible D gene is TRBD1 (6 bases). CDR1 is ENHRY and CDR2 is SYGVKD in the germline V gene. The CDR3 runs 15 residues. With 6 bases removed from V and 2 bases from J, the gap between germline ends came to 16 bases. The CDR3: CAISGEGGGNTEAFF. DNA of the CDR3: TGTGCCATCAGCGGCGAGGGGGGGGGAAACACTGAAGCTTTCTTT.

The rearrangement joins TRBV13 to TRBJ2-7; TRBD1 is a possible D gene (5 bases). This CDR3 is 15 amino acids long. Germline loops: CDR1 PRHDT, CDR2 FYEKMQ (reference sequence). Trimming took 3 bases from V and 2 from J, leaving 14 bases between them. In DNA, the CDR3 is TGTGCCAGCAGCTTCTCACCCTCGACAGCCTACGAGCAGTACTTC. It translates to CASSFSPSTAYEQYF.

This sequence joins TRBV5-5 and TRBJ2-4; D may be TRBD2 (6 bases). The CDR3 loop spans 15 amino acids. V lost 2 bases and J 2 bases, leaving 11 bases between the germline ends. Looked up from germline, CDR1 is SGHKS and CDR2 is YYEKEE (reference sequence). DNA for the CDR3: TGTGCCAGCAGCTTAGGTGGCGGGACCAAAAACATTCAGTACTTC. This encodes CASSLGGGTKNIQYF.

The rearrangement uses TRBV11-1 and TRBJ2-1; 8 bases agree with TRBD1. Germline V gene sequence: CDR1 SGHAT, CDR2 FQDESV (reference sequence). Trimming took 1 base from V and 2 from J; bases not matched to a gene: 1. The CDR3 covers 15 residues. The CDR3 region is CASSLEDRAYNEQFF. CDR3 nucleotide sequence: TGTGCCAGCAGCTTAGAGGACAGGGCCTACAATGAGCAGTTCTTC.

CDR3 sequence (DNA): TGTGCCAGCAAGCCAGGCCCCGGGGAGCTGTTTTTT. Protein: CASKPGPGELFF. The chain combines TRBV2 with TRBJ2-2; D uncertain. Germline CDR1 reads SNHLY; CDR2 reads FYNNEI. The CDR3 contains 12 residues. The ends were cut back, 7 bases at V and 6 bases at J, with 9 bases in the middle.

The chain recombines TRBV9 with TRBJ2-6; D uncertain. Trimming removed 3 bases at V and 0 bases at J, with 7 bases between. The CDR3 runs to 15 residues. The germline V gene has CDR1 SGDLS and CDR2 YYNGEE. The CDR3 spells CASSASSSGANVLTF. The CDR3 DNA follows: TGTGCCAGCAGCGCCTCCAGCTCTGGGGCCAACGTCCTGACTTTC. Together with reference TRBV9 and TRBJ2-6, the CDR3 gives the full variable domain: DSGVTQTPKHLITATGQRVTLRCSPRSGDLSVYWYQQSLDQGLQFLIQYYNGEERAKGNILERFSAQQFPDLHSELNLSSLELGDSALYFCASSASSSGANVLTFGAGSRLTVL.

The chain couples TRBV28 to TRBJ2-2, with a weak D call TRBD2 (6 bases). The CDR3 is 12 amino acids. With 9 bases removed from V and 4 bases from J, the gap between germline ends came to 9 bases. The germline V gene has CDR1 MDHEN and CDR2 SYDVKM. CDR3: CASLLATGELFF. The CDR3, as DNA: TGTGCCAGTTTACTAGCCACCGGGGAGCTGTTTTTT.

The chain uses TRBV18 and TRBJ2-5; a weak D match, TRBD1 (6 bases). From germline, CDR1 is KGHSH and CDR2 LQKENI. Trimming took 4 bases from V and 4 from J, leaving 10 bases between them. The CDR3 loop spans 13 amino acids. CDR3 region: CASSQGVGETQYF. The DNA of the CDR3 is TGTGCCAGCTCACAGGGGGTCGGAGAGACCCAGTACTTC.

The CDR3 DNA sequence: TGCAGTGCTAGCGCCGACTCCTTCGGGTACTTC. Translating gives CSASADSFGYF. This rearrangement joins TRBV20-1 to TRBJ2-7; D remains unclear. Germline CDR1 and CDR2: DFQATT and SNEGSKA (reference sequence). The CDR3 has 11 amino acids. The V and J ends lost 3 bases and 12 bases respectively, with 15 bases between them.